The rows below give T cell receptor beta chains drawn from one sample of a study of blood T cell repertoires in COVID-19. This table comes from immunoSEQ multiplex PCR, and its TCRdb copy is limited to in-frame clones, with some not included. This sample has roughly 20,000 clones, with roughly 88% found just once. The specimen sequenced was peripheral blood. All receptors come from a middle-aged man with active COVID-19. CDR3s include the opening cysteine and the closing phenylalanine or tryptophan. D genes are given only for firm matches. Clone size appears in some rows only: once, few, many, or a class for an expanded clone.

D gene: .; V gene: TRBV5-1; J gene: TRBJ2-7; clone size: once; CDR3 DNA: TGCGCCAGCAGCTTGAGCTACGGACTACGACAGTACGAGCAGTACTTC; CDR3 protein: CASSLSYGLRQYEQYF
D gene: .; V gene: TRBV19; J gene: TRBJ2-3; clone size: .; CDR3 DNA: TGTGCCAGTAGTATAGTGAGAGGGCGGAGCACAGATACGCAGTATTTT; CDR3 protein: CASSIVRGRSTDTQYF
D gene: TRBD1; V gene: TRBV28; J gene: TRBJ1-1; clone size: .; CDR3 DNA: TGTGCCAGCAGTTTCGGACAGGGTGTTCCCACTGAAGCTTTCTTT; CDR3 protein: CASSFGQGVPTEAFF
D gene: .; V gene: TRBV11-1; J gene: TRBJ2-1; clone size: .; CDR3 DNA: TGTGCCAGCAGCTCTAGCCCTGAGCAGTTCTTC; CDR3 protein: CASSSSPEQFF
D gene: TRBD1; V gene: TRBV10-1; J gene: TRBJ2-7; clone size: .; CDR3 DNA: TGCGCCAGCAGTCAACCGGGACAGGCTACCTACGAGCAGTACTTC; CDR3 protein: CASSQPGQATYEQYF
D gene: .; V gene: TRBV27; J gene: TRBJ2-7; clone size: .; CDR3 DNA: TGTGCCAGCAGTTTATTGCGGCCGGACAGCCTTGGGGACGAGCAGTACTTC; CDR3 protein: CASSLLRPDSLGDEQYF
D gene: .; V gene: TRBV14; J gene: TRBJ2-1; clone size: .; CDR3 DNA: TGTGCCAGCAGCCAAGGTAGCGGCAAGAACAATGAGCAGTTCTTC; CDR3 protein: CASSQGSGKNNEQFF
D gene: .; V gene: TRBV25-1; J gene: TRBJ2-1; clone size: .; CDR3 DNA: TGTGCCAGCAGTGAACAGGTGAATGAGCAGTTCTTC; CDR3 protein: CASSEQVNEQFF
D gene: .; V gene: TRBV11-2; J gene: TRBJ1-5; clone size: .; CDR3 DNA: TGTGCCAGCAGCTTAAGGGGGAATCAGCCCCAGCATTTT; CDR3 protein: CASSLRGNQPQHF
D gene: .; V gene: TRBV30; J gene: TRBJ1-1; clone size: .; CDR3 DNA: TGTGCCTGGAGTGTACTGGGAAAAGTTTGGGGAGTAAACACTGAAGCTTTCTTT; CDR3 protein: CAWSVLGKVWGVNTEAFF
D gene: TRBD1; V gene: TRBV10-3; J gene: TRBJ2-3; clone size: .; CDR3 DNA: TGTGCCATCAGTGAGCCAGGGGGCTCGGCAGATACGCAGTATTTT; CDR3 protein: CAISEPGGSADTQYF
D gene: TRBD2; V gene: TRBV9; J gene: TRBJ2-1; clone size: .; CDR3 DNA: TGTGCCAGCAGCGTCGGGGGGGAACCCTACAATGAGCAGTTCTTC; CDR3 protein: CASSVGGEPYNEQFF
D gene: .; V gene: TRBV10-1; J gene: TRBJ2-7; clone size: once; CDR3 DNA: TGCGCCAGGGGGCCAATTAATACCTACGAGCAGTACTTC; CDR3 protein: CARGPINTYEQYF
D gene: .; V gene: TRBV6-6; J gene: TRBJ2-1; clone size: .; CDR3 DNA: TGTGCCAGCAGATTCCTCGGGAACAATGAGCAGTTCTTC; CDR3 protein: CASRFLGNNEQFF
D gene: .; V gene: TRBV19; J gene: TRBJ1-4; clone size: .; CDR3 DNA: TGTGCCAGTAGTATAGCCCGAAAACTGTTTTTT; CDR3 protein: CASSIARKLFF
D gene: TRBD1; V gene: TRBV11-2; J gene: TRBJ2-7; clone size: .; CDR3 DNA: TGTGCCAGCACCGAACAGGGGGCTATATACGAGCAGTACTTC; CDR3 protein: CASTEQGAIYEQYF
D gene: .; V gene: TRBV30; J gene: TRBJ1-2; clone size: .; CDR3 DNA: TGTGCCTGGCCGGATAGCGGCTGGTGGGGCTACACCTTC; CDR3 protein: CAWPDSGWWGYTF
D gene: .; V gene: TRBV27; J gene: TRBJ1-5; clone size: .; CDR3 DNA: TGTGCCAGCAGTTGGGGGGGCCCTATTAATCAGCCCCAGCATTTT; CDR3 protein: CASSWGGPINQPQHF
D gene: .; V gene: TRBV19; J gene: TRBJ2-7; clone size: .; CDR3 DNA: TGTGCCAGTCGGATAGCGGTCTCCACCATTTACGAGCAGTACTTC; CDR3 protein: CASRIAVSTIYEQYF
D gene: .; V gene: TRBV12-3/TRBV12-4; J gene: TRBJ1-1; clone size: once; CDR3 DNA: TGTGCCAGCACCCTGGCCACTGAAGCTTTCTTT; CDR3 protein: CASTLATEAFF
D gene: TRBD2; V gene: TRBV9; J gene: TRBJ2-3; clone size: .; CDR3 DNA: TGTGCCAGCAGCACAGCGACTAGCGGGAGTGAGGATACGCAGTATTTT; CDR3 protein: CASSTATSGSEDTQYF
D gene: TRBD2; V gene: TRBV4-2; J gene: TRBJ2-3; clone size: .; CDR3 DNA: TGTGCCAGCAGCCCGGGACTAGCGGGAAGTCTCACAGATACGCAGTATTTT; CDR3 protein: CASSPGLAGSLTDTQYF
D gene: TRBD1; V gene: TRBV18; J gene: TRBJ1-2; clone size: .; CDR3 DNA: TGTGCCAGCTCACGGGACAGGGGGTTCTATGGCTACACCTTC; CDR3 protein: CASSRDRGFYGYTF
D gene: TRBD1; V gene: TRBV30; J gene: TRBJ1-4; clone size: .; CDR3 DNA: TGTGCCATAGGGACAGCCGGTTTTCCTTCGTATAATGAAAAACTGTTTTTT; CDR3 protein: CAIGTAGFPSYNEKLFF
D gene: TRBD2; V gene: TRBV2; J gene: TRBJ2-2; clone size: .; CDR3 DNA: TGTGCCAGCAGGGGAGGGACGGTCACCGGGGAGCTGTTTTTT; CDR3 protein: CASRGGTVTGELFF
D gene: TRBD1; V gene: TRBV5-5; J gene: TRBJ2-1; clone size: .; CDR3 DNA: TGTGCCAGCAGCTCAGTCGCACTCGGACAGGGACGCAATGAGCAGTTCTTC; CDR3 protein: CASSSVALGQGRNEQFF
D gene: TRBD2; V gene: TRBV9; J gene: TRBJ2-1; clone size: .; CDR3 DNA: TGTGCCAGCAGCGTTTTCGGACTAGCGGGGGACAATGAGCAGTTCTTC; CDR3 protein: CASSVFGLAGDNEQFF
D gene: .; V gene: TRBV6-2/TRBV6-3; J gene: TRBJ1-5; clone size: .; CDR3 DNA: TGTGCCAGCAGTTCCCCCTATGGTGGACAGCGCAATCAGCCCCAGCATTTT; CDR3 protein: CASSSPYGGQRNQPQHF
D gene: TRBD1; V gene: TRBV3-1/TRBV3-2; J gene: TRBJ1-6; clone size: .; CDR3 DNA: TGTGCCAGCAGCCAGGGGACAGACAATTCACCCCTCCACTTT; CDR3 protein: CASSQGTDNSPLHF
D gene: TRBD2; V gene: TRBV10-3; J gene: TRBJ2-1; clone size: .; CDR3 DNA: TGTGCCATCAGTGCGACTAGCGGATCCTACAATGAGCAGTTCTTC; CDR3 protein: CAISATSGSYNEQFF
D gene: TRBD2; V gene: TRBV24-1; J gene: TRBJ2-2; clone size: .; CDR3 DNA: TGTGCCACCAGTGACCCTAGCGGGACCGGGGAGCTGTTTTTT; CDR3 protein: CATSDPSGTGELFF
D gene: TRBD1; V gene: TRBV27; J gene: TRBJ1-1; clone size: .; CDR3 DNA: TGTGCCAGCAGTCCGCGGACAGGCTTGAACACTGAAGCTTTCTTT; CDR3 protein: CASSPRTGLNTEAFF
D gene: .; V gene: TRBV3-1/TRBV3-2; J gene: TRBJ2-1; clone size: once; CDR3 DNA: TGTGCCAGCAGCCAAGTAGGGCGGAGGCCTACTGAGCAGTTCTTC; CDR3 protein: CASSQVGRRPTEQFF
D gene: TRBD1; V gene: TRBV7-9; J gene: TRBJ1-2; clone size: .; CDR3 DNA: TGTGCCAGCAGCTTCCGACAGGGTGACTATGGCTACACCTTC; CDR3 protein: CASSFRQGDYGYTF
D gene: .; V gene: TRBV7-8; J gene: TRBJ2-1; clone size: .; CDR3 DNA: TGTGCCAGCAGCTTGACCGGGACAACAAATGAGCAGTTCTTC; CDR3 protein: CASSLTGTTNEQFF
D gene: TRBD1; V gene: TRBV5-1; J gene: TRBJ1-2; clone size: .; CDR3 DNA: TGCGCCAGCAGCTGGGTAGACAGGGAGTCCCCCCACGACTATGGCTACACCTTC; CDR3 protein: CASSWVDRESPHDYGYTF
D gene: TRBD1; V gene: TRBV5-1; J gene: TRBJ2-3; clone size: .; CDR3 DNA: TGCGCCAGCAGCTTGGGTACAGGGGCCCTAACAGATACGCAGTATTTT; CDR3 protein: CASSLGTGALTDTQYF
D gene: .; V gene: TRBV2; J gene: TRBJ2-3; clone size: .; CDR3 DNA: TGTGCCAGCATCCAAGGGGGCACAGATACGCAGTATTTT; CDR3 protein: CASIQGGTDTQYF
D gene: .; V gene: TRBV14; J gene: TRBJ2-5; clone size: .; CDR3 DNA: TGTGCCAGCAGCCAAGATCTCCACTCCCGACAGCCAGAGACCCAGTACTTC; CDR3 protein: CASSQDLHSRQPETQYF
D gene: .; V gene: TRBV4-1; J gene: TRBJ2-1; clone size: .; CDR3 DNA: TGCGCCAGCAGCCAAGTAAGCGGCTCCGGCTATGAGCAGTTCTTC; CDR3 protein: CASSQVSGSGYEQFF
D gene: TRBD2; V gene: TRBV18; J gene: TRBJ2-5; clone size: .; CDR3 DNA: TGTGCCAGCTCACCAGGGACTAGCAAAGAGACCCAGTACTTC; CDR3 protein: CASSPGTSKETQYF
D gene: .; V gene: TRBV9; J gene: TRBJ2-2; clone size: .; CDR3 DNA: TGTGCCAGCAGCGTATTCATCGGGAATGCCGGGGAGCTGTTTTTT; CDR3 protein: CASSVFIGNAGELFF
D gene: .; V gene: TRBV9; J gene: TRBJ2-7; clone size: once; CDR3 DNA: TGTGCCAGCAGCGTAGACGGCTCCTACGAGCAGTACTTC; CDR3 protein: CASSVDGSYEQYF
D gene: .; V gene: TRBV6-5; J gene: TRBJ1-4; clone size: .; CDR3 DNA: TGTGCCAGCAGTTATAGGGGATTCGGGGAAAAACTGTTTTTT; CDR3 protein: CASSYRGFGEKLFF
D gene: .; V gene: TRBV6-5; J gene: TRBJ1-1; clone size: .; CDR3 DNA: TGTGCCAGCAGTTACTCGGCAGGGAAAGCTTTCTTT; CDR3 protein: CASSYSAGKAFF
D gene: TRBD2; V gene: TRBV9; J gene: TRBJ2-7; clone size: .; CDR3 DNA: TGTGCCAGCAGCGTAGGACTAGCGGGAGGAGGTTACGAGCAGTACTTC; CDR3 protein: CASSVGLAGGGYEQYF
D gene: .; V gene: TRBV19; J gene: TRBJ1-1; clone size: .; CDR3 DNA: TGTGCCAGTAGTATAAAGGGAGATACTGAAGCTTTCTTT; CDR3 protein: CASSIKGDTEAFF
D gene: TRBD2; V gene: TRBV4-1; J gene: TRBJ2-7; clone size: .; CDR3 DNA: TGCGCCAGCAGCCAAGATCGCGGGAGTCCTCCCTACGAGCAGTACTTC; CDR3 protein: CASSQDRGSPPYEQYF
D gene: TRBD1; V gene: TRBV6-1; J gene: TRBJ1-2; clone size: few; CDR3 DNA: TGTGCCAGCAGTGCCATCCGAACAGGGGGCGGCTATGGCTACACCTTC; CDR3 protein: CASSAIRTGGGYGYTF
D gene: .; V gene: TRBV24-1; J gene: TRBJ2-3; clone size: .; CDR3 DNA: TGTGCCACCAGTGATACCAGGAAAGCAGATACGCAGTATTTT; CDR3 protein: CATSDTRKADTQYF
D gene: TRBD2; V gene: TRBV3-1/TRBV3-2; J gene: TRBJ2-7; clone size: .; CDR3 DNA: TGTGCCAGCAGCCAGATAGCGGGAGAAACATTCTACGAGCAGTACTTC; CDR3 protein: CASSQIAGETFYEQYF
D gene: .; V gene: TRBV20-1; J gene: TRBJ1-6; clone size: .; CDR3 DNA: TGCAGTGCTAGTTATCAGGGCGCGGGGGGTTCACCCCTCCACTTT; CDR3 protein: CSASYQGAGGSPLHF
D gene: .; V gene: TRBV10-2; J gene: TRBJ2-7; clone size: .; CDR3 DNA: TGCGCCAGCCGTGAGAGGGGTCGAGGCTACGAGCAGTACTTC; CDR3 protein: CASRERGRGYEQYF
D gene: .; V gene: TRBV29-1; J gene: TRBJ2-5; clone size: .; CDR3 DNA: TGCAGCGTGCCCTCGAACGATTGTAGCGTTTTGGAGACCCAGTACTTC; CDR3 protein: CSVPSNDCSVLETQYF
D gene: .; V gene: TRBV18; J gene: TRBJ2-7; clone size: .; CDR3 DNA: TGTGCCAGCTCACCACCGGAGCTAGCAGAGCCCTACGAGCAGTACTTC; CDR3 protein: CASSPPELAEPYEQYF
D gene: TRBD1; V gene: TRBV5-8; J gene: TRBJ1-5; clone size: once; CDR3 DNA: TGTGCCAGCAGCCTGGGACAGGGAAAAGGGCCCCAGCATTTT; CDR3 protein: CASSLGQGKGPQHF
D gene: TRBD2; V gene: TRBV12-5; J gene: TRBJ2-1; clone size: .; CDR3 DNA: TGTGCTAGTGGTTTGGTACTCCTAGCGGGAGGCTACAATGAGCAGTTCTTC; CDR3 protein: CASGLVLLAGGYNEQFF
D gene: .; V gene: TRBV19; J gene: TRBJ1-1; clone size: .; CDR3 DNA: TGTGCCAGTAGAGTCAGGGTAAACACTGAAGCTTTCTTT; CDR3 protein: CASRVRVNTEAFF
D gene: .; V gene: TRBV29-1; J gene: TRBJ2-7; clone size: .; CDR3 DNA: TGCAGCGTTGGTGTCAGGCGGGGGCCCGAGCAGTACTTC; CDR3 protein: CSVGVRRGPEQYF